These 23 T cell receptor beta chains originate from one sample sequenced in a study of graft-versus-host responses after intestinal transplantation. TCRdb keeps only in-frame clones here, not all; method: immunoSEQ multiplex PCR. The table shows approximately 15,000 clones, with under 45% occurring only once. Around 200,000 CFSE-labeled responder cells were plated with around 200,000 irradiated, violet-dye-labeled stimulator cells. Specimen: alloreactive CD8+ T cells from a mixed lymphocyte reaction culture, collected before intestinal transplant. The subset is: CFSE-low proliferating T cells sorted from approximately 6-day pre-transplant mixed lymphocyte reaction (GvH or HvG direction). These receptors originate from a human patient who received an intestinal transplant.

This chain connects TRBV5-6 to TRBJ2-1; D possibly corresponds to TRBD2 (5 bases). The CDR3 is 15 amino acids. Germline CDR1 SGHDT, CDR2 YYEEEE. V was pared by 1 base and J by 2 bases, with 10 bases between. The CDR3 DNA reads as TGTGCCAGCAGCTTGATCGAGCGGACCTACAATGAGCAGTTCTTC. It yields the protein CASSLIERTYNEQFF. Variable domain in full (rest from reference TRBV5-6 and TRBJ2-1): DAGVTQSPTHLIKTRGQQVTLRCSPKSGHDTVSWYQQALGQGPQFIFQYYEEEERQRGNFPDRFSGHQFPNYSSELNVNALLLGDSALYLCASSLIERTYNEQFFGPGTRLTVL.

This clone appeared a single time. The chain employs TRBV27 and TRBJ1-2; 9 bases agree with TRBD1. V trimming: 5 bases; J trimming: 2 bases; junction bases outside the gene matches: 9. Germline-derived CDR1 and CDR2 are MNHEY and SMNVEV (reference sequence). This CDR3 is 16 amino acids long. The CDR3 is CASSLVPGQGNYGYTF. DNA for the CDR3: TGTGCCAGCAGTCTCGTCCCGGGACAGGGAAACTATGGCTACACCTTC.

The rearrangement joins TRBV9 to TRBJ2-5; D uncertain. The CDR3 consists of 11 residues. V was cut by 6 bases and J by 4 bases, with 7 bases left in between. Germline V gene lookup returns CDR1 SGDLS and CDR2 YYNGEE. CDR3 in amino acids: CASTPGETQYF. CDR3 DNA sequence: TGTGCCAGCACCCCCGGAGAGACCCAGTACTTC.

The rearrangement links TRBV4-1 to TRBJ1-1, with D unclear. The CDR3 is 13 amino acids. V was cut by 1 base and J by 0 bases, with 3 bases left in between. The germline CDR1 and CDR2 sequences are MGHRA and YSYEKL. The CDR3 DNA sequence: TGCGCCAGCAGCCAAGGGGTGAACACTGAAGCTTTCTTT. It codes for CASSQGVNTEAFF.

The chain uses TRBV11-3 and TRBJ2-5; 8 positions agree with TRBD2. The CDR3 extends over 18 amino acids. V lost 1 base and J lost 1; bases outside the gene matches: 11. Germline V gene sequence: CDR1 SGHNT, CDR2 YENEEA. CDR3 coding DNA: TGTGCCAGCAGCTTAGCACTTACCGGGACTAGGGTCCAAGAGACCCAGTACTTC. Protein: CASSLALTGTRVQETQYF.

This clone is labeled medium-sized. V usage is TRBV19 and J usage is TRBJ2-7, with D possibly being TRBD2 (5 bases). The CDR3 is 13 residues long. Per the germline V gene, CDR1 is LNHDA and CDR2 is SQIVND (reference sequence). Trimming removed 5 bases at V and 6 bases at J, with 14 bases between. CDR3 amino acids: CASSPGSLLEQYF. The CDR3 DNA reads TGTGCCAGTAGTCCGGGATCCCTCCTCGAGCAGTACTTC.

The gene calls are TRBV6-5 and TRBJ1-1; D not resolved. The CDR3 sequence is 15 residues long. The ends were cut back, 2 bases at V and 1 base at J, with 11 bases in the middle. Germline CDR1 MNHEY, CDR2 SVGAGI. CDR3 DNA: TGTGCCAGCAGTTACGTCGAGGGATGGAACACTGAAGCTTTCTTT. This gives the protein CASSYVEGWNTEAFF.

CDR3 DNA sequence: TGTGCCAGCAGTTTCGGGACAGGGATGGGTGGCTACACCTTC. This sequence encodes CASSFGTGMGGYTF. The chain joins TRBV27 to TRBJ1-2; 9 bases align to TRBD1. The germline CDR1 and CDR2 sequences are MNHEY and SMNVEV (reference sequence). J lost 7 bases, V lost 3 bases, and 6 bases had no gene match. The CDR3 is 14 residues long.

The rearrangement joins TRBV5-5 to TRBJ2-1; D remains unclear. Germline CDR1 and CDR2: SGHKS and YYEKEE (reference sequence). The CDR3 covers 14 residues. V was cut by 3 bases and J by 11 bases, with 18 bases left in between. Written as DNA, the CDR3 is TGTGCCAGCAGCTCTTTTGCGGCCGGACGGCAGCAGTTCTTC. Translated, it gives CASSSFAAGRQQFF.

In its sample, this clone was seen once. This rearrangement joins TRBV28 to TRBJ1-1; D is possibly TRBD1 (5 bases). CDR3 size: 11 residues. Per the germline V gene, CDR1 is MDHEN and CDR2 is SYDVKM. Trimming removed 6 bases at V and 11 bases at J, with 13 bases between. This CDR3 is CASRGGPRAFF. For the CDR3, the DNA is TGTGCCAGCAGGGGGGGACCCCGGGCTTTCTTT.

CDR3 sequence: CAWTGGYEQYF. Here the CDR3 DNA reads TGTGCCTGGACAGGGGGCTACGAGCAGTACTTC. The chain couples TRBV30 to TRBJ2-7, with 7 bases identical to TRBD1. The CDR3 length is 11 residues. The J segment lost 3 bases and the V segment lost 4 bases, leaving 0 bases of the junction unmatched. Looked up from germline, CDR1 is GTSNPN and CDR2 is SVGIG (reference sequence).

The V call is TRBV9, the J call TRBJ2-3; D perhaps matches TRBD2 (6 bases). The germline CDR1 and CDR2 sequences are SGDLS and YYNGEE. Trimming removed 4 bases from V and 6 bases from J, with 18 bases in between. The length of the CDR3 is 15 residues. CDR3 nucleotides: TGTGCCAGCAGCACCCAACCTCTAGCGTTGGATACGCAGTATTTT. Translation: CASSTQPLALDTQYF.

The CDR3 spells CASSFQGDLYEQYF. DNA of the CDR3: TGTGCCAGCAGTTTCCAGGGGGACCTCTACGAGCAGTACTTC. This chain connects TRBV9 to TRBJ2-7; 7 nucleotides line up with TRBD1. V lost 5 bases, J lost 3 bases, and 8 bases stayed unmatched. The CDR3 totals 14 residues. Germline V gene lookup returns CDR1 SGDLS and CDR2 YYNGEE. The full variable domain, with the rest looked up from reference TRBV9 and TRBJ2-7, is DSGVTQTPKHLITATGQRVTLRCSPRSGDLSVYWYQQSLDQGLQFLIQYYNGEERAKGNILERFSAQQFPDLHSELNLSSLELGDSALYFCASSFQGDLYEQYFGPGTRLTVT.

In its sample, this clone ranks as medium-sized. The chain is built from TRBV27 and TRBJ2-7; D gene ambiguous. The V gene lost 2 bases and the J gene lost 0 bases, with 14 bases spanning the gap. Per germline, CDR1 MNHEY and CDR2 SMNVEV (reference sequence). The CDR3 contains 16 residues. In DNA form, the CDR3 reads TGTGCCAGCAGTTTAGCGTGGACGACCCCCTCCTACGAGCAGTACTTC. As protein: CASSLAWTTPSYEQYF.

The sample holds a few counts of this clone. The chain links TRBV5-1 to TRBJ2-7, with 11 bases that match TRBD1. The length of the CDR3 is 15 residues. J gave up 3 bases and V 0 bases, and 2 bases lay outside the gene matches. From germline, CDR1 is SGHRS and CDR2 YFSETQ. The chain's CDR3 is CASSLAGTGGYEQYF. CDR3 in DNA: TGCGCCAGCAGCTTGGCCGGGACAGGGGGCTACGAGCAGTACTTC. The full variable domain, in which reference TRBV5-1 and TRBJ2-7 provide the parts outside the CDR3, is KAGVTQTPRYLIKTRGQQVTLSCSPISGHRSVSWYQQTPGQGLQFLFEYFSETQRNKGNFPGRFSGRQFSNSRSEMNVSTLELGDSALYLCASSLAGTGGYEQYFGPGTRLTVT.

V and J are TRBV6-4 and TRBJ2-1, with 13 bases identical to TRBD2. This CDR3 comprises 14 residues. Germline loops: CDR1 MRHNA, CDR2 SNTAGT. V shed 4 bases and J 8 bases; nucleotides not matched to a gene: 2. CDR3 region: CASSGGLAGDEQFF. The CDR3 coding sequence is TGTGCCAGCAGTGGCGGACTAGCGGGAGATGAGCAGTTCTTC.

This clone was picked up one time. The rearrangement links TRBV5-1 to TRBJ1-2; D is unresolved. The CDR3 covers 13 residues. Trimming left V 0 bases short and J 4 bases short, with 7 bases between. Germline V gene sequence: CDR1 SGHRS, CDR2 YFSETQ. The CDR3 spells CASSLGRIYGYTF. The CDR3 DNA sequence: TGCGCCAGCAGCTTGGGCAGGATCTATGGCTACACCTTC.

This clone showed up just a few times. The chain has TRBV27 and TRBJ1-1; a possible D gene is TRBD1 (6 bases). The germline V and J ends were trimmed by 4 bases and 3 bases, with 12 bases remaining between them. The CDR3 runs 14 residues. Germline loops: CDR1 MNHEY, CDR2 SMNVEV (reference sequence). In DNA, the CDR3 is TGTGCCAGCAGTTGGGGGGGGGCGCACACTGAAGCTTTCTTT. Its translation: CASSWGGAHTEAFF.

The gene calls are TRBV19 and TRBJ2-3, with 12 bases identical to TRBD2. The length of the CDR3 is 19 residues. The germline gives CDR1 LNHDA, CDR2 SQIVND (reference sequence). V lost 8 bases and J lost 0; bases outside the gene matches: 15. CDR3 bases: TGTGCCAGTTCCCGGCCGCTAGCGGGAGGGTTCTCTAGCACAGATACGCAGTATTTT. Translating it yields CASSRPLAGGFSSTDTQYF.

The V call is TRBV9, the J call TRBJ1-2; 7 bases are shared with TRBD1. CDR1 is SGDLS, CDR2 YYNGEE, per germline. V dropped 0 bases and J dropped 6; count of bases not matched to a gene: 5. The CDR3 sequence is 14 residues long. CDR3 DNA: TGTGCCAGCAGCGTAGGAGGAGGGGGCCATGGCTACACCTTC. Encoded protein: CASSVGGGGHGYTF.

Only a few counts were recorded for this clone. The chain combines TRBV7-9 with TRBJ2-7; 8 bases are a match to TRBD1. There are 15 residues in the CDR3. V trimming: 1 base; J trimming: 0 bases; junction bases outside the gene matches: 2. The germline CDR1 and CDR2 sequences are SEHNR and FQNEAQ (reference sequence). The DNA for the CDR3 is TGTGCCAGCAGCTTAGGACAGGGGAACTCCTACGAGCAGTACTTC. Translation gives CASSLGQGNSYEQYF. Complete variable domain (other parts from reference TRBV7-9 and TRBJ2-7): DTGVSQNPRHKITKRGQNVTFRCDPISEHNRLYWYRQTLGQGPEFLTYFQNEAQLEKSRLLSDRFSAERPKGSFSTLEIQRTEQGDSAMYLCASSLGQGNSYEQYFGPGTRLTVT.

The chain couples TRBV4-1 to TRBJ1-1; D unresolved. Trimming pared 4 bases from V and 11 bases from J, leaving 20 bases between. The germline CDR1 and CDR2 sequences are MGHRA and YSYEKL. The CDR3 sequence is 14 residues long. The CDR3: CASSLNGRAARAFF. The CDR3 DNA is TGCGCCAGCAGCCTCAATGGGAGGGCCGCACGGGCTTTCTTT.

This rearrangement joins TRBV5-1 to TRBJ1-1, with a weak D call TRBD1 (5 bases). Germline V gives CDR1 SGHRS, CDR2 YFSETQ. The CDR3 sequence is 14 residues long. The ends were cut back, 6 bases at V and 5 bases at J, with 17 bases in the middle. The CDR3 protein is CASNEGGTRTEAFF. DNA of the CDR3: TGCGCCAGCAACGAGGGAGGGACTCGGACTGAAGCTTTCTTT.